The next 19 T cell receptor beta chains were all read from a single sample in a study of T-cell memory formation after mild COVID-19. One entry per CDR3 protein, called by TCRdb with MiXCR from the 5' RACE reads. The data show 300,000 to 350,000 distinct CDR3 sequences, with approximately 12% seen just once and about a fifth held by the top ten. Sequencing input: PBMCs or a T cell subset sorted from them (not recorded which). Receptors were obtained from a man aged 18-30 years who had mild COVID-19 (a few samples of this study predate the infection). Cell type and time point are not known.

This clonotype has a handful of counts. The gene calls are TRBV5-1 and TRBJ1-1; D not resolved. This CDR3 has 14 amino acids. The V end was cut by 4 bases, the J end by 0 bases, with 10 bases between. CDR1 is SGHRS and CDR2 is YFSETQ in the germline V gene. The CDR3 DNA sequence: TGCGCCAGCAGCCCAATCACTCTGAACACTGAAGCTTTCTTT. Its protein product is CASSPITLNTEAFF.

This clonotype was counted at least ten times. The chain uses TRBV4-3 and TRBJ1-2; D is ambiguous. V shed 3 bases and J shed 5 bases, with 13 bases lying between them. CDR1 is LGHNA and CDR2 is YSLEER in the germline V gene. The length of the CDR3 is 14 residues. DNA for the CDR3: TGCGCCAGCAGCCAGGATCGGGAGCCTTATGGCTACACCTTC. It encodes CASSQDREPYGYTF.

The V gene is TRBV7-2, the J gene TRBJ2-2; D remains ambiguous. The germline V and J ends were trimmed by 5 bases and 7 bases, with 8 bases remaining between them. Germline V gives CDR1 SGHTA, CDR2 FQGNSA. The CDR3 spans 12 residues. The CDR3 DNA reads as TGTGCCAGCAGCCCAGTTCGCGGGGAGCTGTTTTTT. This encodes CASSPVRGELFF.

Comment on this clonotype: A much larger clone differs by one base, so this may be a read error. The CDR3 DNA reads TGTGCCAGCACCCCTTACACTGAAGCTTTCTTT. As protein: CASTPYTEAFF. V usage is TRBV2 and J usage is TRBJ1-1; D is ambiguous. The V and J ends lost 7 bases and 3 bases respectively, with 6 bases between them. The CDR3 length is 11 residues. Germline CDR1 and CDR2: SNHLY and FYNNEI.

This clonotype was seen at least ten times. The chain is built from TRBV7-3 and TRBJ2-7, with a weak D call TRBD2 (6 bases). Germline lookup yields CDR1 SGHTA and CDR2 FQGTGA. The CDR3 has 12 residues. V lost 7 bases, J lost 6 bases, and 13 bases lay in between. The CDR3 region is CASIPRDFEQYV. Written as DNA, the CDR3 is TGTGCCAGCATACCCCGGGACTTCGAGCAGTACGTC.

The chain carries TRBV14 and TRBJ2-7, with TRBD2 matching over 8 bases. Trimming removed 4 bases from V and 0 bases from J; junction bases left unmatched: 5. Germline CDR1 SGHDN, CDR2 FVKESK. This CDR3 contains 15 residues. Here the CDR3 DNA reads TGTGCCAGCAGCCTCAAAGCGGGGGTCTCCTACGAGCAGTACTTC. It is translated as CASSLKAGVSYEQYF.

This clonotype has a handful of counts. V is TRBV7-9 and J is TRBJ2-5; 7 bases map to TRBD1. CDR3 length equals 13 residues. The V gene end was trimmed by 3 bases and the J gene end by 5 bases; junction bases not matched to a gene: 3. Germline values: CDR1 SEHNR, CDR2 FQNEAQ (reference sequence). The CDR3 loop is CASSFWTGETQYF. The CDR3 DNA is TGTGCCAGCAGCTTTTGGACAGGCGAGACCCAGTACTTC.

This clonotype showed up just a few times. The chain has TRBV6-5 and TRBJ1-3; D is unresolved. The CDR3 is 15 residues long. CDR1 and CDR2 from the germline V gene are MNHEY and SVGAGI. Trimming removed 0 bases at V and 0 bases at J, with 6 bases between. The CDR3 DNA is TGTGCCAGCAGTTACTCTGCGAGCTCTGGAAACACCATATATTTT. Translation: CASSYSASSGNTIYF.

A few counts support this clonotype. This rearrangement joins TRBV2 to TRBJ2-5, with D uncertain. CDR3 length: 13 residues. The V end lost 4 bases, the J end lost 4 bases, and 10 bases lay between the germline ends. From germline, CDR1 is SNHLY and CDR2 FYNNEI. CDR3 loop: CASSGSVPETQYF. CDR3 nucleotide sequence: TGTGCCAGCAGTGGAAGTGTTCCAGAGACCCAGTACTTC.

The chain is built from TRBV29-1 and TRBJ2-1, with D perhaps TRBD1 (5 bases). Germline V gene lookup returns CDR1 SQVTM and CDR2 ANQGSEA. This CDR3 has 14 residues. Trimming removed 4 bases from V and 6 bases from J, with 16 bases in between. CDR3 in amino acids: CSVVRGLAPNEQFF. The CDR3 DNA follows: TGCAGCGTTGTAAGGGGCCTGGCCCCCAATGAGCAGTTCTTC.

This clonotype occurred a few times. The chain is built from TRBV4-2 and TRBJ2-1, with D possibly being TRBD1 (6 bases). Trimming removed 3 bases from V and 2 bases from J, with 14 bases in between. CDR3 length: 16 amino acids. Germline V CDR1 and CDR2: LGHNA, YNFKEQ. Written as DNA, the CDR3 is TGTGCCAGCAGCCACCTACAGGGTTTAGCCTACAATGAGCAGTTCTTC. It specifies CASSHLQGLAYNEQFF.

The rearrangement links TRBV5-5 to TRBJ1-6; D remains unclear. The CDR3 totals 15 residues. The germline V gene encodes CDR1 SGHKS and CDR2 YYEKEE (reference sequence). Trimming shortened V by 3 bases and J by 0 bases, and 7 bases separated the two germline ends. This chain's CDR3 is CASSSGTSYNSPLHF. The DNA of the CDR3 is TGTGCCAGCAGCTCCGGCACCTCCTATAATTCACCCCTCCACTTT.

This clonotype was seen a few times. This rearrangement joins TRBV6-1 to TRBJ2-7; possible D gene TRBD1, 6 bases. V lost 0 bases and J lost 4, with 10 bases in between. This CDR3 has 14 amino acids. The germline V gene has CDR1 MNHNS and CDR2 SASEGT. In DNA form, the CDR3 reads TGTGCCAGCAGTGAAGCCAACAGGGTATACGAGCAGTACGTC. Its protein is CASSEANRVYEQYV.

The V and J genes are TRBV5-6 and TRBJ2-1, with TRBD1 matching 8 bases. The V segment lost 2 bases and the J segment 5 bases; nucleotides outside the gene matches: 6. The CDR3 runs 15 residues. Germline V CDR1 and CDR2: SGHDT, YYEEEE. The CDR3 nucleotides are TGTGCCAGCAGCTTTTTACAGGGGGGCCACAATGAGCAGTTCTTC. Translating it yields CASSFLQGGHNEQFF.

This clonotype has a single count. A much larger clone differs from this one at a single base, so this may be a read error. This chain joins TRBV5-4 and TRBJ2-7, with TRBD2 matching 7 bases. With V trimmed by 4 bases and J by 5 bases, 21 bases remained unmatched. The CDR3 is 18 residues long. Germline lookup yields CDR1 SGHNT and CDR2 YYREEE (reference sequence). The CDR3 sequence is CASSPGSLAWGTPDEQYF. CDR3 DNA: TGTGCCAGCAGCCCAGGCTCACTAGCGTGGGGGACCCCCGACGAGCAGTACTTC.

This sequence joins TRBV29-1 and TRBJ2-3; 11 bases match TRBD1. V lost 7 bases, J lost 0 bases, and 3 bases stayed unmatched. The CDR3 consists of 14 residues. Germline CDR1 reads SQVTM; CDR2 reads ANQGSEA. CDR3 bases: TGCAGCGCTGGACAGGGGGCCAGCACAGATACGCAGTATTTT. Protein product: CSAGQGASTDTQYF.

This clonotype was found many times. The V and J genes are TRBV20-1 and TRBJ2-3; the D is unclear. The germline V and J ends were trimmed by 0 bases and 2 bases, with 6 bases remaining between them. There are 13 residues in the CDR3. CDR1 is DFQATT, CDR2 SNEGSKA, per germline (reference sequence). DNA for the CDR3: TGCAGTGCTAGAGAGGTGTACACAGATACGCAGTATTTT. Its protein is CSAREVYTDTQYF.

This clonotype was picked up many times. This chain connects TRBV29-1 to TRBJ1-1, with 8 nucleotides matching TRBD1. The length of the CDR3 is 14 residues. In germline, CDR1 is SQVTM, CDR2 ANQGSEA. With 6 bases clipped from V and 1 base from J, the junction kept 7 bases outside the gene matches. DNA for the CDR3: TGCAGCGTCCCAGGGGGCGCGGGGAACACTGAAGCTTTCTTT. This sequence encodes CSVPGGAGNTEAFF.

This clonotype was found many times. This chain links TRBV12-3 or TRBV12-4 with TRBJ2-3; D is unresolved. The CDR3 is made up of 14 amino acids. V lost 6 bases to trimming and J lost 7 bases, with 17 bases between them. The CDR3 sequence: CASSRQRSTNTQYF. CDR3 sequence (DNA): TGTGCCAGCAGCCGCCAAAGGTCTACAAATACGCAGTATTTT.